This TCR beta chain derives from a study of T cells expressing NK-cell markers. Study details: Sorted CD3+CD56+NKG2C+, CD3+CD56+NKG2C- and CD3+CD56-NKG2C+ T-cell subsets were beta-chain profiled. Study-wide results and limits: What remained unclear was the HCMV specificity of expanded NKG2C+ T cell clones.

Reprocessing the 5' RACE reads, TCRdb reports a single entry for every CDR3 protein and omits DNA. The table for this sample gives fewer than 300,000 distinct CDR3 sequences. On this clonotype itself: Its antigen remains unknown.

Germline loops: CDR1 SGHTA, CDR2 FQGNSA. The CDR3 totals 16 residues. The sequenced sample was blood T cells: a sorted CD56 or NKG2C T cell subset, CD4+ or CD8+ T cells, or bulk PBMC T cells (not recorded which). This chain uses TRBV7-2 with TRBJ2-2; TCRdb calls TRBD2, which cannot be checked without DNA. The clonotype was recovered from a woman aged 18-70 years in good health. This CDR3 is CASSTTSGGASGELFF.